This note documents a single T cell receptor beta chain sequence. Antigen unknown. The data belong to a study of identical twins. Points from the study as a whole: Models underestimated how often monozygotic twins shared out-of-frame TCR alpha.

TCRdb re-called the 5' RACE reads with MiXCR, one entry per CDR3 protein. The table records about 500,000 distinct CDR3 sequences, roughly an eighth of them present only once. Germline lookup yields CDR1 SGHDN and CDR2 FVKESK. V lost 8 bases and J 3 bases, leaving 14 bases between the germline ends. This CDR3 has 14 amino acids. This sample also belongs to another study, concerning yellow fever vaccine responses in identical twins.

The J gene is TRBJ2-1, the V gene TRBV14; D remains unclear. The origin of this receptor is a woman between 18 and 29 years old in good health. The specimen sequenced was CD4+ T cells sorted from blood. CDR3 in amino acids: CASALGSIYNEQFF. Written as DNA, the CDR3 is TGTGCCAGCGCCCTGGGGTCGATCTACAATGAGCAGTTCTTC. The variable domain in full, completed from reference TRBV14 and TRBJ2-1, reads EAGVTQFPSHSVIEKGQTVTLRCDPISGHDNLYWYRRVMGKEIKFLLHFVKESKQDESGMPNNRFLAERTGGTYSTLKVQPAELEDSGVYFCASALGSIYNEQFFGPGTRLTVL.